This TCR beta chain emerged from a study of control samples from healthy donors and cancer patients. Repertoires were generated with immunoSEQ multiplex PCR, while TCRdb's copy carries only in-frame clones and drops some. This table has 30,000 or so clones, roughly 95% appearing once. CDR3 length equals 16 residues. Germline assignment: CDR1 SEHNR and CDR2 FQNEAQ (reference sequence). With V trimmed by 3 bases and J by 3 bases, 7 bases remained unmatched. The genes are TRBV7-9 and TRBJ2-2; TRBD2 matches at 7 bases. This TCR derives from a man between 60 and 70 years old in good health. Source material: blood. The CDR3 nucleotides read TGTGCCAGCAGCTTGGGTAGCGGGTTCTACACCGGGGAGCTGTTTTTT. Translated: CASSLGSGFYTGELFF.